The 18 T cell receptor beta chains given below trace back to one sample, sequenced in a study of OX40 agonist ivuxolimab in advanced cancers. The library was generated by the immunoSEQ multiplex PCR assay. TCRdb holds this immuneACCESS table with in-frame rearrangements only. Some clones are missing; in checked studies, unresolved V genes explain under half, and the rest has no known cause. Within this sample are approximately 17,000 clones, with more than 65% of them counted one time only. The ten largest clonotypes hold around 15% of the sample. The sample consisted of CD4+ or CD8+ T cells sorted from blood, taken in a trial of the OX40 agonist ivuxolimab. The receptors were sampled from an adult with an advanced solid tumor such as melanoma, head and neck, liver or kidney cancer.

The V call is TRBV19, the J call TRBJ1-1; 8 nucleotides line up with TRBD1. The junction had 7 bases not matched to a gene; V was cut back by 8 bases and J by 5 bases. The CDR3 totals 13 residues. Germline V gene lookup returns CDR1 LNHDA and CDR2 SQIVND (reference sequence). CDR3 nucleotide sequence: TGTGCCAGTGCCACCAGGGGGCCTACTGAAGCTTTCTTT. This gives the protein CASATRGPTEAFF.

The chain is built from TRBV4-1 and TRBJ2-7; 7 positions match TRBD1. This CDR3 has 15 amino acids. Germline V CDR1 and CDR2: MGHRA, YSYEKL. The junction had 4 bases not matched to a gene; V was cut back by 0 bases and J by 2 bases. The DNA of the CDR3 is TGCGCCAGCAGCCAAGAAACCGGGACAGCCTACGAGCAGTACTTC. Protein: CASSQETGTAYEQYF.

This chain joins TRBV11-2 and TRBJ1-1, with a tentative D call TRBD1 (5 bases). The CDR3 is 16 amino acids. Germline assignment: CDR1 SGHAT and CDR2 FQNNGV. V was cut by 1 base and J by 3 bases, with 15 bases left in between. The CDR3 nucleotides read TGTGCCAGCAGCTTAGGGGTAGGGGCGAGGGACACTGAAGCTTTCTTT. The encoded protein is CASSLGVGARDTEAFF.

As to this clone: Sequence at one end of the junction differs from germline and may be a read error. V is TRBV10-3 and J is TRBJ2-7; D is perhaps TRBD2 (6 bases). Germline assignment: CDR1 ENHRY and CDR2 SYGVKD. The CDR3 is made up of 12 amino acids. The CDR3 reads CASSQGLYEQYF. In nucleotides, the CDR3 is TGTGCCAGCAGTCAGGGACTTTACGAGCAGTACTTC.

V gene TRBV7-2 combines with J gene TRBJ1-1; 8 bases map to TRBD1. Trimming removed 5 bases from V and 6 bases from J; junction bases left unmatched: 11. Germline assignment: CDR1 SGHTA and CDR2 FQGNSA. The CDR3 is made up of 15 amino acids. The CDR3 reads CASSQQGDRIAEAFF. The CDR3, as DNA: TGTGCCAGCAGCCAACAGGGGGATAGGATCGCTGAAGCTTTCTTT.

J is TRBJ2-7 and V is TRBV25-1; D gene ambiguous. Germline V gives CDR1 MGHDK, CDR2 SYGVNS. The CDR3 has 11 amino acids. The V end was cut by 8 bases, the J end by 0 bases, with 5 bases between. CDR3: CASSYSYEQYF. The CDR3 coding sequence is TGTGCCAGCTCATACTCCTACGAGCAGTACTTC.

The chain links TRBV7-2 to TRBJ2-7; 9 bases are a match to TRBD2. Germline V lookup: CDR1 SGHTA, CDR2 FQGNSA. The length of the CDR3 is 13 residues. V was clipped by 5 bases and J by 4 bases; unmatched bases: 3. The CDR3 DNA follows: TGTGCCAGCAGCCTAGGACTAGCGTACGAGCAGTACTTC. This codes for CASSLGLAYEQYF.

This chain links TRBV16 with TRBJ1-5, with D uncertain. Germline loops: CDR1 KGHSY, CDR2 FQNENV. Trimming shortened V by 4 bases and J by 6 bases, and 10 bases separated the two germline ends. The CDR3 is 13 residues long. CDR3: CASSLETGQPQHF. The DNA of the CDR3 is TGTGCCAGCAGCCTAGAAACGGGTCAGCCCCAGCATTTT.

This chain uses TRBV5-8 with TRBJ1-5; D gene ambiguous. V was shortened by 3 bases and J by 7 bases, with 8 bases between the two germline ends. The CDR3 covers 12 residues. From germline, CDR1 is SGHTS and CDR2 YDEGEE. CDR3 DNA: TGTGCCAGCAGCTCAGACTTACAGCCCCAGCATTTT. It codes for CASSSDLQPQHF. The variable domain in full, completed from reference TRBV5-8 and TRBJ1-5, reads EAGVTQSPTHLIKTRGQQATLRCSPISGHTSVYWYQQALGLGLQFLLWYDEGEERNRGNFPPRFSGRQFPNYSSELNVNALELEDSALYLCASSSDLQPQHFGDGTRLSIL.

CDR3: CAWSHGPGTGEYEQYF. CDR3 coding DNA: TGTGCCTGGAGTCACGGCCCCGGGACAGGGGAATACGAGCAGTACTTC. V is TRBV30 and J is TRBJ2-7; 10 bases agree with TRBD1. Trimming took 2 bases from V and 4 from J; bases not matched to a gene: 11. The CDR3 spans 16 residues. Germline V lookup: CDR1 GTSNPN, CDR2 SVGIG (reference sequence).

The CDR3 DNA follows: TGCGCCAGCAGCCAAACGACTAGCAACACAGATACGCAGTATTTT. This sequence encodes CASSQTTSNTDTQYF. This rearrangement joins TRBV4-3 to TRBJ2-3; 7 nucleotides line up with TRBD2. V shed 2 bases, J shed 2 bases, and the junction held 4 bases outside the gene matches. The length of the CDR3 is 15 residues. In germline, CDR1 is LGHNA, CDR2 YSLEER.

This chain joins TRBV6-1 and TRBJ2-7; a possible D gene is TRBD1 (5 bases). The CDR3 is 14 residues long. V lost 6 bases, J lost 4 bases, and 16 bases lay in between. Germline V gives CDR1 MNHNS, CDR2 SASEGT. The CDR3 protein is CASSVYRISYEQYF. The CDR3 DNA is TGTGCCAGCAGCGTTTACAGGATTTCGTACGAGCAGTACTTC.

This clone turned up a few times. CDR3 loop: CASSLIGGNHEQFF. The DNA of the CDR3 is TGTGCCAGCAGTTTGATAGGCGGGAATCATGAGCAGTTCTTC. The V and J genes are TRBV28 and TRBJ2-1; TRBD2 is a possible D gene (6 bases). Germline CDR1 is MDHEN and CDR2 is SYDVKM. V shed 3 bases and J shed 8 bases, with 14 bases lying between them. This CDR3 has 14 amino acids.

The V and J genes are TRBV19 and TRBJ2-3; D is ambiguous. There are 14 residues in the CDR3. CDR1 LNHDA and CDR2 SQIVND come from the germline V gene (reference sequence). V was pared by 2 bases and J by 2 bases, with 8 bases between. The CDR3: CASSIIEFTDTQYF. The DNA for the CDR3 is TGTGCCAGTAGTATAATCGAGTTCACAGATACGCAGTATTTT.

The rearrangement links TRBV4-2 to TRBJ2-7; 8 bases fit TRBD2. The CDR3 is 13 residues long. Per germline, CDR1 LGHNA and CDR2 YNFKEQ. Trimming at V came to 5 bases and at J to 5 bases, leaving 5 bases not matched to a gene. As DNA, the CDR3 is TGTGCCAGCAGCTGGAATAGCGGGGACGAGCAGTACTTC. Translated: CASSWNSGDEQYF.

This chain connects TRBV29-1 to TRBJ1-2, with 11 bases aligning to TRBD1. The V gene's germline CDR1 is SQVTM and CDR2 ANQGSEA. The junction had 5 bases not matched to a gene; V was cut back by 1 base and J by 4 bases. This CDR3 is 15 amino acids long. CDR3 DNA sequence: TGCAGCGTTGAAGTTGTTGGACAGGGGGCCTATGGCTACACCTTC. Its protein is CSVEVVGQGAYGYTF.

CDR3 protein: CASSGTPGTDTQYF. In nucleotides, the CDR3 is TGTGCCAGCAGCGGGACACCCGGCACAGATACGCAGTATTTT. V is TRBV5-6 and J is TRBJ2-3; D is perhaps TRBD1 (6 bases). Germline V gives CDR1 SGHDT, CDR2 YYEEEE. The CDR3 is made up of 14 amino acids. The V end lost 4 bases, the J end lost 1 base, and 10 bases lay between the germline ends.

The rearrangement links TRBV4-1 to TRBJ2-7, with 9 positions matching TRBD1. This CDR3 is built from 16 residues. Trimming took 4 bases from V and 4 from J; bases not matched to a gene: 11. The germline CDR1 and CDR2 sequences are MGHRA and YSYEKL. The CDR3 is CASSRSRDRVFYEQYF. In DNA, the CDR3 is TGCGCCAGCAGCCGAAGCCGGGACAGGGTTTTTTACGAGCAGTACTTC.